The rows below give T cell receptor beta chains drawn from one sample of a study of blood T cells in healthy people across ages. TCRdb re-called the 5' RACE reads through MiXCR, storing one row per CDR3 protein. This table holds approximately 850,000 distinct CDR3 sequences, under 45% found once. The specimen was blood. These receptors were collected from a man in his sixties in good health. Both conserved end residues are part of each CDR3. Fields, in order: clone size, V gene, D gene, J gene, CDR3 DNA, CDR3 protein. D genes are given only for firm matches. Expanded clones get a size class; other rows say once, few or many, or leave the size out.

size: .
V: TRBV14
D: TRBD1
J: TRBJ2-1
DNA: TGTGCCAGCAGCCGAAATGGACAGGGGAATGAGCAGTTCTTC
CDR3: CASSRNGQGNEQFF

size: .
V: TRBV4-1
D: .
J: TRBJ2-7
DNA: TGCGCCAGCAGCCAAGCGGCGGGGCCCTACGAGCAGTACTTC
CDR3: CASSQAAGPYEQYF

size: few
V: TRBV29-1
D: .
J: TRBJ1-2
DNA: TGCAGCGTCCAAGGGACGGACAACTATGGCTACACCTTC
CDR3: CSVQGTDNYGYTF

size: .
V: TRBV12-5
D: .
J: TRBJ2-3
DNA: TGTGCTAGTGGTGTGTACGGGGCAGATACGCAGTATTTT
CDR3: CASGVYGADTQYF

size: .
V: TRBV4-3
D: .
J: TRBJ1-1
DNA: TGCGCCAGCAGCCACCTACGGGGTCGCGAAGCTTTCTTT
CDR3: CASSHLRGREAFF

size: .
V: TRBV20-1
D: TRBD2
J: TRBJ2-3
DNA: TGCAGTGCTAACCCACTTAGCGGGGGGACGACAGATACGCAGTATTTT
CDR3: CSANPLSGGTTDTQYF

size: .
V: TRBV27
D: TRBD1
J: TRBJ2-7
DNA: TGTGCCAGCAGTGTATTGTCGGGACAGGAGCAGTACTTC
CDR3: CASSVLSGQEQYF

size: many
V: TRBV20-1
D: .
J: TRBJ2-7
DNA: TGCAGTGCTAGAGGACGGACAGCTAAGAGCTACGAGCAGTACTTC
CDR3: CSARGRTAKSYEQYF

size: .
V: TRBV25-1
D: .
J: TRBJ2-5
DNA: TGTGCCACCAGCGGGACAGTATATCGGACCCAGTACTTC
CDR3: CATSGTVYRTQYF

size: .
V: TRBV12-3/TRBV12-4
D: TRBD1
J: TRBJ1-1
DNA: TGTGCCAGCAGTTTAGTCACAGGGGCTGGGACTGAAGCTTTCTTT
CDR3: CASSLVTGAGTEAFF

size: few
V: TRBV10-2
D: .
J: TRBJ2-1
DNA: TGCGCCAGCAGTGAGTCGAGCCGGACGTACAATGAGCAGTTCTTC
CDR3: CASSESSRTYNEQFF

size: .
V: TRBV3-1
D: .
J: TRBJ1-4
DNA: TGTGCCAGCAGCCAAGGGTATGAAAAACTGTTTTTT
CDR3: CASSQGYEKLFF

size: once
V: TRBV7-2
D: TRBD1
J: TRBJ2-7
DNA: TGTGCCAGCAGCCCTAGCTCCAGGGGGACCGAGCAGTACTTC
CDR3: CASSPSSRGTEQYF

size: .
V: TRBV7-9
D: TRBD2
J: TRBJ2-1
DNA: TGTGCCAGCAGCTCCAGCGGGGGAGGCCCTAGTGAGCAGTTCTTC
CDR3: CASSSSGGGPSEQFF

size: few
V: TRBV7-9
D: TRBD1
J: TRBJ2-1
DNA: TGTGCCTCTGCGAGGGGGCGGTCGGATGAGCAGTTCTTC
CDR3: CASARGRSDEQFF

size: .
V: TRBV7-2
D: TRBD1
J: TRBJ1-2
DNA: TGTGCCAGCAGCTCACCGGGACAGGGGAGGTCCTATGGCTACACCTTC
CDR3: CASSSPGQGRSYGYTF

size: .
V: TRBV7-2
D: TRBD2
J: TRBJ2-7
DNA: TGTGCCAGCAGCTCCATCGGAGGAGGCGGGGGTACGTCCTACGAGCAGTACTTC
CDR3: CASSSIGGGGGTSYEQYF

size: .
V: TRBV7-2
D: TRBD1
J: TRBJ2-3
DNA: TGTGCCAGCAGCCCCAGGGCAGGGGGCACGACAGATACGCAGTATTTT
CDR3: CASSPRAGGTTDTQYF

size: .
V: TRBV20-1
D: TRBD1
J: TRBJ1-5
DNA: TGCAGTGCTAGAGAGGGGGCGACAGGGTACCAGCCCCAGCATTTT
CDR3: CSAREGATGYQPQHF

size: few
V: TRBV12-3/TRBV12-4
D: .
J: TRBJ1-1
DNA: TGTGCCAGCATCCCATGGGGGGGGAGCACTGAAGCTTTCTTT
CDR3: CASIPWGGSTEAFF

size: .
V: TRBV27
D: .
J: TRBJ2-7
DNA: TGTGCCAGCGGGAACGCGGGACCGGACTACGAGCAGTACTTC
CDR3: CASGNAGPDYEQYF